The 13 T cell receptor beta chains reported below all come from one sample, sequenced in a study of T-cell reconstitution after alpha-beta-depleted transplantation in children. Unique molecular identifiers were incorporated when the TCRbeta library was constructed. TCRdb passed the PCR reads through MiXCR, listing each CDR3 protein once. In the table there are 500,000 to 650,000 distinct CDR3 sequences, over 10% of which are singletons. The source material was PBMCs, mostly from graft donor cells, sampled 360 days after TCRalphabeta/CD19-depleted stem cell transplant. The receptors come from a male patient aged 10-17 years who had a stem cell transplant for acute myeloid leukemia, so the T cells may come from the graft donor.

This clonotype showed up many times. The CDR3 DNA reads as TGTGCCAGCAGTTACTCTGGACTAGCGGGCACAAACTCCTACAATGAGCAGTTCTTC. This encodes CASSYSGLAGTNSYNEQFF. The chain combines TRBV6-5 with TRBJ2-1; 11 bases align to TRBD2. The CDR3 is 19 amino acids. Trimming at V came to 0 bases and at J to 0 bases, leaving 7 bases not matched to a gene. The germline gives CDR1 MNHEY, CDR2 SVGAGI.

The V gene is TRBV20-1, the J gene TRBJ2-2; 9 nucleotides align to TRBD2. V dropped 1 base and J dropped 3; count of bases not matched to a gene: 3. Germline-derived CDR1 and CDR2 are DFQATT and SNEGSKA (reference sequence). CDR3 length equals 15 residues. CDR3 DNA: TGCAGTGCTAGAGGCCTAGCGGGACACACCGGGGAGCTGTTTTTT. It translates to CSARGLAGHTGELFF.

CDR3 DNA: TGTGCCAGCAGTTACGAGGGCCCCTCGGGCTATGGCTACACCTTC. This gives the protein CASSYEGPSGYGYTF. The genes are TRBV12-3 or TRBV12-4 and TRBJ1-2; D remains ambiguous. Trimming cost V 4 bases and J 4 bases, with 16 bases left between them. The CDR3 length is 15 residues.

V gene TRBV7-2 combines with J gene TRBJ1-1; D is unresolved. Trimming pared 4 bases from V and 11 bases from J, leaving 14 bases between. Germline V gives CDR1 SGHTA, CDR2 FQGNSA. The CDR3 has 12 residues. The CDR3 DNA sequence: TGTGCCAGCAGCTACGTTACCCCTTGGGCTTTCTTT. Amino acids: CASSYVTPWAFF.

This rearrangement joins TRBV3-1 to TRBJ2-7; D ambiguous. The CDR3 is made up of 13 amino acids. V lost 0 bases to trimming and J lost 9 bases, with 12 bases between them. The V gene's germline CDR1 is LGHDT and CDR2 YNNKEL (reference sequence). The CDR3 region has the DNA TGTGCCAGCAGCCAAGATCGAGCACTCGGGCAGTACTTC. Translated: CASSQDRALGQYF.

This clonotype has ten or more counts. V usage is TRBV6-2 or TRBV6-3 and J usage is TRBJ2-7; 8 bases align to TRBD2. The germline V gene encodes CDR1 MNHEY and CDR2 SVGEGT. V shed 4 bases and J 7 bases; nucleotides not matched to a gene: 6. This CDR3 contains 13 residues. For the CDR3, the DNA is TGTGCCAGCAGTTTTGCGGGAGGTTTTGAGCAGTACTTC. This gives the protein CASSFAGGFEQYF.

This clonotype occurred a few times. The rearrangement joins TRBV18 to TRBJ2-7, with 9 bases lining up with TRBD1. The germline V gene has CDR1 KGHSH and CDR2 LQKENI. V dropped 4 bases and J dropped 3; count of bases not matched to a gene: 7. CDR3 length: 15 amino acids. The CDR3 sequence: CASSRPGQGNYEQYF. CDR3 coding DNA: TGTGCCAGCTCACGCCCCGGACAGGGGAACTACGAGCAGTACTTC.

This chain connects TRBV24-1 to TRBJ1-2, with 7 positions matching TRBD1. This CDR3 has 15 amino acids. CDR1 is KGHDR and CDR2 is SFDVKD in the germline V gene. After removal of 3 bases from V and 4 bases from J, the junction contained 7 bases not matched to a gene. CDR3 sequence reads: CATSDKAGGIYGYTF. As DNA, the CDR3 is TGTGCCACCAGTGATAAGGCAGGGGGAATCTATGGCTACACCTTC.

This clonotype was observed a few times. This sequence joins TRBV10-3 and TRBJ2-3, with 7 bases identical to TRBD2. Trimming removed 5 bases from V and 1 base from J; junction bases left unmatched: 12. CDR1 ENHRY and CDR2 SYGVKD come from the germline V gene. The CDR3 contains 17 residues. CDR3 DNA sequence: TGTGCCATCAGTTGGGTGGTGGCGGGAGACGGCACAGATACGCAGTATTTT. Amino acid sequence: CAISWVVAGDGTDTQYF.

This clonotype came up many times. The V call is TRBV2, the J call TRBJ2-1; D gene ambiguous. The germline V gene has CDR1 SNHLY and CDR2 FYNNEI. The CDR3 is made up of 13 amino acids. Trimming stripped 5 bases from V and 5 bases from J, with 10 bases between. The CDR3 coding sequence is TGTGCCAGCAGTTGGGCTTTGGACAATGAGCAGTTCTTC. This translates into CASSWALDNEQFF.

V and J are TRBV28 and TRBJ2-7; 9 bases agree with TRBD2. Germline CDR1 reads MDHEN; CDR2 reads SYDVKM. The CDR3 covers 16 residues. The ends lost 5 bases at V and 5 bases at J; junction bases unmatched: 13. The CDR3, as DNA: TGTGCCAGCAGTCCCGCGGGGGGGACGGGAAAAAACGAGCAGTACTTC. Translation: CASSPAGGTGKNEQYF.

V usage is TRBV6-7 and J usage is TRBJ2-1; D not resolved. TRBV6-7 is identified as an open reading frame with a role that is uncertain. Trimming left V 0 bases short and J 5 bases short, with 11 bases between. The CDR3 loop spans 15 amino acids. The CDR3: CASSYSERYNNEQFF. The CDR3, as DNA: TGTGCCAGCAGTTACTCCGAAAGATACAACAATGAGCAGTTCTTC.

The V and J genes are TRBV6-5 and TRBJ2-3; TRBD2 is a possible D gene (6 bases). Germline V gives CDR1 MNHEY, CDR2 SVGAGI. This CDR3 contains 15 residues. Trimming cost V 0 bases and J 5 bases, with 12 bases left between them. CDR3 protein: CASSYSRGAVDTQYF. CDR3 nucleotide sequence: TGTGCCAGCAGTTACTCGCGGGGAGCCGTAGATACGCAGTATTTT.